The T cell receptor (beta chain) under discussion was sequenced for a study of vaccination and CD4 T cells after COVID-19 (dated by TCRdb to the early 2020s). Regarding the complete study: The convalescent cohort included six males and four females, with two Hispanic individuals, seven Caucasians, two Asians and one multiracial person. Participants received two doses of either the Pfizer-BioNTech BNT162b2 vaccine (n=8) or the Moderna mRNA-1273 vaccine (n=2). Post-COVID blood samples were collected from convalescent patients a median of around 96 days after diagnosis, with a range of roughly 30 to 161 days. Post-vaccine blood samples were collected a median of about 72 days after the second vaccine dose, ranging from about 13 to 241 days. For stimulating the cultures, overlapping spike peptide pools were used, derived from SARS-CoV-2 as well as from the common cold coronaviruses HCoV-NL63, HCoV-OC43 and HCoV-229E. In control cultures, a CEFX viral epitope pool was used as positive control, an HIV-1 Nef peptide pool was used as negative control, or no peptide was added. In around ten COVID-19 convalescent patients and several infection-naive healthy vaccine recipients, the spike-specific CD4+ TCR repertoire before mRNA vaccination was compared with the repertoire after mRNA vaccination. An earlier paper using these donors assessed, at the TCR clonotype level, memory CD4+ T cell crossreactivity between SARS-CoV-2 and common cold coronavirus spike proteins.

V and J lose 9 bases and 11 bases, and a span of 13 bases separates them. As encoded in the germline V gene, CDR1 is SNHLY while CDR2 is FYNNEI. From cysteine to phenylalanine, the CDR3 is 10 amino acids long. Only CDR3 DNA remains: 30 bases, in frame from the first base. A word on this clonotype: There is no known antigen for this receptor. Per-base quality was not reported, and no clone a single base away is much larger than it.

Sample treatment or condition, as interpreted from the label and publication: approximately 10-day PBMC culture with coronavirus spike peptide pools or control peptides (ViraFEST assay). CD4+ T cells from unexposed donors were collected before the COVID-19 pandemic (2011-2018). The ViraFEST assay was used in the study, in which antigen-specific T cells were expanded with peptide pools and expanded clonotypes were subsequently identified by TCR sequencing. PBMCs were cultured at around 2 million per well in IMDM supplemented with around 5% human AB serum and 9 to 10 IU/ml IL-2, with around 10 ug/ml peptide pools added. On days 3 and 7, half of the culture medium was replaced with fresh IL-2-containing medium. After 10 days of culture, CD4+ T cells were isolated by negative selection with the EasySep CD4+ T cell isolation kit. As far as cell numbers permitted, CD4+ T cells from unexposed donors were tested for reactivity against SARS-CoV-2 S and N as well as four spike pools from common cold coronaviruses. Ficoll-Paque Plus gradient centrifugation was used to isolate PBMCs from whole blood, and the isolated PBMCs were then either used fresh or cryopreserved at -140C. Each culture condition was generally run in triplicate wells. The leukapheresis product used for the unexposed donors was purchased from a commercial source.

What the research found in general, with its limitations: In convalescent patients, a median approximately 90% of post-vaccine SARS-CoV-2-reactive clones were detected only after vaccination, suggesting vaccine-specific priming. Although the median number of SARS-CoV-2-reactive clonotypes went up from roughly 19 after infection to 35 to 40 after vaccination, the increase was not significant. Relatively few convalescent patients were included in the study, and early timepoints after natural infection were not analyzed. Of the vaccine-specific clones in convalescent patients, 304 of 307, or nearly all, reacted only to SARS-CoV-2 spike and did not cross-react with common cold coronaviruses.

Library method: PCR. DNA from cultured CD4+ T cells was subjected to TCR sequencing with the Oncomine TCR Beta short-read assay at the Johns Hopkins FTIC core. The QIAamp micro DNA kit was used to extract genomic DNA from the cultured CD4+ T cells. Oncomine TCR Beta libraries from cultured CD4+ T cells were pooled with unique dual indexes and sequenced on an Illumina iSeq 100. The published analysis was carried out like this. Non-productive sequences were removed, and CDR3s that did not start with C, did not end with F or W, or were shorter than 7 amino acids were discarded. Antigen-specific clonotypes were identified with the MANAFEST web application by comparing peptide-stimulated wells with reference and other culture wells. To be called positive, a clone needed an FDR below 0.05, an odds ratio above 5, and a productive frequency above 0.1% in at least two of three replicate wells. Clonotypes that were significantly expanded in both SARS-CoV-2 spike wells and at least one common cold coronavirus spike condition were defined as cross-reactive. Levenshtein distances (stringdist) and unrooted phylogenetic trees (ape) in R version 3.6.1 were used to assess CDR3 homology. TCRdb reprocessed the public reads (quality trimming at Q25 with fastp, clone calling with MiXCR) and kept in-frame beta chains. Duplicate CDR3 protein sequences are folded into a single record with the most common DNA and genes. These V and J calls originate from TCRdb's pipeline instead of the authors' own analysis. For this sample there are about 4,200 distinct CDR3 sequences; roughly 34% appear just once. The ten most abundant clones make up about 25% of the sample.

This sequence originates from a human donor in good health. The sequence links TRBV2 to TRBJ1-1, with TRBD1 perhaps the D gene, on 6 matching bases. The sequenced sample was CD4+ T cells from blood, cultured in vitro. The nucleotide sequence reads as follows: TGTGCCAGACAGGGTTTTGAGGCTTTCTTT. Translated, this is CARQGFEAFF.